A selection of T cell receptor beta chains follows, all from one sample in a study of T cell changes during pregnancy in multiple sclerosis. This table comes from immunoSEQ multiplex PCR, and its TCRdb copy is limited to in-frame clones, with some not included. The table shows around 35,000 clones, with roughly nine tenths occurring only once. Here the sequenced sample was CD8+ T cells from peripheral blood mononuclear cells, taken after pregnancy. These receptors all come from a female donor with multiple sclerosis, enrolled in a pregnancy study. The CDR3 runs from the conserved cysteine through the conserved F or W. D genes are given only for firm matches. Only part of the rows carry a size: once, few, many, or a class if the clone is expanded.

>TRBV19|NA|TRBJ1-6|NA
CASSITGTNSPLHF
TGTGCCAGTAGTATCACAGGTACTAATTCACCCCTCCACTTT
>TRBV28|NA|TRBJ1-1|NA
CASSLRGWEAFF
TGTGCCAGCAGTTTACGGGGTTGGGAAGCTTTCTTT
>TRBV27|NA|TRBJ1-3|NA
CASSLDGNSGNTIYF
TGTGCCAGCAGTTTGGACGGGAACTCTGGAAACACCATATATTTT
>TRBV6-5|TRBD2|TRBJ2-1|once
CASSYWTSNPDEQFF
TGTGCCAGCAGTTACTGGACTAGCAATCCCGATGAGCAGTTCTTC
>TRBV23-1|TRBD1|TRBJ2-2|NA
CAPERGQGDTGELFF
TGCGCCCCGGAGAGGGGGCAGGGGGACACCGGGGAGCTGTTTTTT
>TRBV4-1|NA|TRBJ2-7|NA
CASSQARGLTYEQYF
TGCGCCAGCAGCCAGGCACGCGGGCTTACCTACGAGCAGTACTTC
>TRBV29-1|NA|TRBJ2-5|NA
CSVGRLGEETQYF
TGCAGCGTCGGGAGACTCGGGGAAGAGACCCAGTACTTC
>TRBV30|TRBD1|TRBJ2-1|NA
CASLDRVGLGSYNEQFF
TGTGCCTCTTTAGACAGGGTAGGCCTGGGCTCCTACAATGAGCAGTTCTTC
>TRBV6-1|NA|TRBJ2-1|few
CASSEEAGGNNEQFF
TGTGCCAGCAGTGAAGAAGCAGGTGGCAACAATGAGCAGTTCTTC
>TRBV19|NA|TRBJ1-1|NA
CASSITGSENTEAFF
TGTGCCAGTAGTATAACAGGGAGTGAGAACACTGAAGCTTTCTTT
>TRBV2|NA|TRBJ1-1|NA
CASSEWAGSGNTEAFF
TGTGCCAGCAGTGAATGGGCAGGGTCGGGGAACACTGAAGCTTTCTTT
>TRBV4-1|NA|TRBJ2-5|NA
CASSHLVSETQYF
TGCGCCAGCAGCCATTTAGTTAGCGAGACCCAGTACTTC
>TRBV9|TRBD2|TRBJ2-7|NA
CASSAVAGGIEQYF
TGTGCCAGCAGCGCGGTAGCGGGGGGGATCGAGCAGTACTTC
>TRBV6-1|NA|TRBJ1-2|NA
CASSGSSGVYGYTF
TGTGCCAGCAGTGGCTCTTCGGGGGTCTATGGCTACACCTTC
>TRBV19|TRBD1|TRBJ1-1|NA
CASSPRTGEAFF
TGTGCCAGTAGTCCCCGGACAGGGGAAGCTTTCTTT
>TRBV11-3|TRBD2|TRBJ2-1|NA
CASSILAGGPGSYNEQFF
TGTGCCAGCAGCATACTAGCGGGGGGGCCGGGTTCGTACAATGAGCAGTTCTTC
>TRBV2|NA|TRBJ2-3|few
CASSEGGVLITDTQYF
TGTGCCAGCAGTGAAGGCGGAGTCCTTATCACAGATACGCAGTATTTT
>TRBV4-3|NA|TRBJ2-1|NA
CASSQERIGGATYNEQFF
TGCGCCAGCAGCCAAGAGCGGATTGGGGGGGCCACCTACAATGAGCAGTTCTTC
>TRBV19|NA|TRBJ1-5|NA
CARREGTGRSQPQHF
TGTGCCAGGAGGGAGGGGACGGGAAGGAGTCAGCCCCAGCATTTT
>TRBV9|NA|TRBJ2-7|many
CASSVDQTTPYEQYF
TGTGCCAGCAGCGTAGACCAGACTACCCCTTACGAGCAGTACTTC
>TRBV7-3|NA|TRBJ2-2|NA
CASSLKGGPTGFTGELFF
TGTGCCAGCAGCTTAAAGGGAGGACCGACAGGGTTTACCGGGGAGCTGTTTTTT
>TRBV14|NA|TRBJ2-2|NA
CASSQARDGELFF
TGTGCCAGCAGCCAAGCGCGGGACGGGGAGCTGTTTTTT
>TRBV4-3|NA|TRBJ2-7|NA
CASSAGRSANGEQYF
TGCGCCAGCAGCGCAGGGAGGTCAGCTAACGGCGAGCAGTACTTC
>TRBV15|NA|TRBJ2-1|NA
CATSSRGNEQFF
TGTGCCACCAGTAGTCGGGGCAATGAGCAGTTCTTC
>TRBV15|TRBD1|TRBJ1-1|NA
CATSGTGTGSTEAFF
TGTGCCACCAGCGGAACCGGGACAGGGTCCACTGAAGCTTTCTTT
>TRBV25-1|TRBD2|TRBJ2-3|NA
CASSTMGTSGGEDTQYF
TGTGCCAGCAGTACAATGGGGACTAGCGGGGGGGAAGATACGCAGTATTTT
>TRBV29-1|NA|TRBJ2-7|NA
CSVGSGYEQYF
TGCAGCGTTGGGTCCGGCTACGAGCAGTACTTC
>TRBV7-9|TRBD1|TRBJ1-1|NA
CASSLGTGSSGSKRTEAFF
TGTGCCAGCAGCTTAGGGACAGGGAGTAGTGGGTCGAAGAGGACTGAAGCTTTCTTT
>TRBV10-3|NA|TRBJ1-1|NA
CAISGQTANTEAFF
TGTGCCATCAGTGGCCAGACAGCGAACACTGAAGCTTTCTTT
>TRBV5-1|TRBD1|TRBJ2-7|NA
CASSWTGGSYEQYF
TGCGCCAGCAGTTGGACAGGGGGCAGTTACGAGCAGTACTTC
>TRBV9|NA|TRBJ1-2|NA
CASSVSGDYGYTF
TGTGCCAGCAGCGTAAGCGGTGACTATGGCTACACCTTC
>TRBV5-4|TRBD1|TRBJ2-2|NA
CAGGQGHGELFF
TGTGCCGGGGGACAGGGGCACGGGGAGCTGTTTTTT
>TRBV9|NA|TRBJ1-1|NA
CASSGAGTHTEAFF
TGTGCCAGCAGCGGCGCAGGGACACACACTGAAGCTTTCTTT
>TRBV2|NA|TRBJ2-7|NA
CASSYSSYEQYF
TGTGCCAGCAGTTATAGCTCCTACGAGCAGTACTTC
>TRBV9|NA|TRBJ2-7|NA
CASSQSTGKIGYEQYF
TGTGCCAGCAGCCAAAGTACAGGGAAAATCGGCTACGAGCAGTACTTC
>TRBV5-6|NA|TRBJ2-7|large
CASSFGVSYEQYF
TGTGCCAGCAGCTTTGGAGTTTCCTACGAGCAGTACTTC
>TRBV9|TRBD1|TRBJ2-1|NA
CASSTTTGSEFGEQFF
TGTGCCAGCAGCACTACGACAGGGTCCGAGTTTGGTGAGCAGTTCTTC
>TRBV7-2|TRBD1|TRBJ2-3|NA
CASSRGDRGGTDTQYF
TGTGCCAGCAGCCGAGGAGACAGGGGTGGCACAGATACGCAGTATTTT
>TRBV4-3|TRBD1|TRBJ1-4|NA
CASSPDRGQDEKLFF
TGCGCCAGCAGCCCCGACAGGGGGCAAGATGAAAAACTGTTTTTT
>TRBV15|NA|TRBJ1-5|NA
CATSRDRGSAQPQHF
TGTGCCACCAGCAGAGATCGGGGGTCCGCTCAGCCCCAGCATTTT